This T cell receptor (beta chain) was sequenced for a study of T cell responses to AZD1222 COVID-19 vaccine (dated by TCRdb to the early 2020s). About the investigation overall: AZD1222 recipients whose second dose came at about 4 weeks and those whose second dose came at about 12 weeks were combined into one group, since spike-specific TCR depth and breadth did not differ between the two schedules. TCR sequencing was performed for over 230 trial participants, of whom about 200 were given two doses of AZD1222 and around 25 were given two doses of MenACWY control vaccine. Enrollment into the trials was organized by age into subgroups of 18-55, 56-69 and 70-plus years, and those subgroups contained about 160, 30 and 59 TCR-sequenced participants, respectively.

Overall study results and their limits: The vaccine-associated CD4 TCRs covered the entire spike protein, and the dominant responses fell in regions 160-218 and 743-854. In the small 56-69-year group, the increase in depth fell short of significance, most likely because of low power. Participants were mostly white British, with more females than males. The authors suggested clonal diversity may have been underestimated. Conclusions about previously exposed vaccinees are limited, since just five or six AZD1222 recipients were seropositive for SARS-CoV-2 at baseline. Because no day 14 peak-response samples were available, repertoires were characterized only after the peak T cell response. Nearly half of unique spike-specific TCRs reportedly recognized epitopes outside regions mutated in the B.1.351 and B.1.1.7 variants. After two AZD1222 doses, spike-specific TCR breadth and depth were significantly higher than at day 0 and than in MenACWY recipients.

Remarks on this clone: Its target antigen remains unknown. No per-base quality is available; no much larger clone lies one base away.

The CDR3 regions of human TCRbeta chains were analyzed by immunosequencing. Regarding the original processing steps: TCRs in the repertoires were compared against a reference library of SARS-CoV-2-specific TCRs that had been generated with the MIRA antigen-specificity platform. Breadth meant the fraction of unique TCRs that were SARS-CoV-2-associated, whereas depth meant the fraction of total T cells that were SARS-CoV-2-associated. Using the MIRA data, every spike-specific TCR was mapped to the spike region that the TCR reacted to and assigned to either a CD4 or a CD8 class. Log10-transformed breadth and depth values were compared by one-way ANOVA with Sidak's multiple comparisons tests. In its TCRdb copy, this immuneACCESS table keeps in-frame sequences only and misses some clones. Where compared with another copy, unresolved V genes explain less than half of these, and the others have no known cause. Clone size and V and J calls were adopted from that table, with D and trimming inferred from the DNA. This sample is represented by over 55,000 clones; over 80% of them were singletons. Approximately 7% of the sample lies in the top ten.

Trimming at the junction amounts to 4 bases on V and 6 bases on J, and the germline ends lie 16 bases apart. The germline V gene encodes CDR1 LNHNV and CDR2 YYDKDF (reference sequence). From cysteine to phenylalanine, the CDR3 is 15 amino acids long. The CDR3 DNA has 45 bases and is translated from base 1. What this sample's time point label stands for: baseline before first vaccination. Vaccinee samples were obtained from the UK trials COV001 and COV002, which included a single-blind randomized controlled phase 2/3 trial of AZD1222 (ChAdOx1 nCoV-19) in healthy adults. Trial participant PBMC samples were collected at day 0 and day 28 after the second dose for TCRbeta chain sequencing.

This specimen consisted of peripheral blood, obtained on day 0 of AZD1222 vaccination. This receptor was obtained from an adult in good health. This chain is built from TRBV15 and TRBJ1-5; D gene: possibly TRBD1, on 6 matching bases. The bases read TGTGCCACCAGCACCATGGGCAGGGGCGGTCAGCCCCAGCATTTT. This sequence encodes CATSTMGRGGQPQHF.